The 30 T cell receptor beta chains below all came from one sample that was sequenced in a study of PD-1 blockade in classical Hodgkin lymphoma. Time point in this sample: cycle 4 day 1 (C4D1), after 5 to 7 weeks of nivolumab. Following autologous stem cell transplantation, relapse occurred in every patient, and exposure to brentuximab vedotin varied. The authors enriched CD8+ T cells from thawed PBMCs via magnetic negative selection. Data came from immunoSEQ multiplex PCR; TCRdb stores just in-frame clones and leaves some out. The repertoire holds fewer than 15,000 clones, with around 90% as singletons. Material: CD8+ T cells from blood, obtained before the fourth cycle of nivolumab. The receptors were sampled from a human donor with classical Hodgkin lymphoma.

This chain joins TRBV15 and TRBJ1-5; 8 bases match TRBD1. The germline CDR1 and CDR2 sequences are LNHNV and YYDKDF (reference sequence). The CDR3 runs 15 residues. The junction had 13 bases not matched to a gene; V was cut back by 8 bases and J by 7 bases. DNA for the CDR3: TGTGCCACCCAGGGACCAGGGGGCGCGGGCCAGCCCCAGCATTTT. Translated, it gives CATQGPGGAGQPQHF.

The chain is built from TRBV4-1 and TRBJ2-4, with 10 bases aligning to TRBD2. CDR1 and CDR2 from the germline V gene are MGHRA and YSYEKL. V gave up 1 base and J gave up 5 bases; unmatched junction bases: 5. This CDR3 spans 16 amino acids. This CDR3 is CASSQGLAGVENIQYF. The CDR3 bases are TGCGCCAGCAGCCAAGGGCTAGCGGGAGTGGAAAACATTCAGTACTTC.

This sequence joins TRBV27 and TRBJ1-5; the D is unclear. CDR1 is MNHEY and CDR2 is SMNVEV in the germline V gene (reference sequence). V lost 5 bases to trimming and J lost 0 bases, with 8 bases between them. The CDR3 consists of 14 residues. The CDR3 coding sequence is TGTGCCAGCAGTCCCATCCATAGCAATCAGCCCCAGCATTTT. Translated, it gives CASSPIHSNQPQHF.

The J gene is TRBJ1-2, the V gene TRBV11-2, with D possibly TRBD1 on 6 matching bases. Per the germline V gene, CDR1 is SGHAT and CDR2 is FQNNGV. V gave up 1 base and J gave up 4 bases, with 10 bases separating them. This CDR3 has 14 amino acids. CDR3 loop: CASSLGVGGYGYTF. The DNA for the CDR3 is TGTGCCAGCAGCTTAGGTGTAGGGGGCTATGGCTACACCTTC.

The chain carries TRBV28 and TRBJ1-6; D gene uncertain. V lost 7 bases to trimming and J lost 0 bases, with 13 bases between them. Germline V gene data show CDR1 as MDHEN and CDR2 as SYDVKM. This CDR3 has 16 amino acids. The CDR3 DNA reads TGTGCCAGCAACGTTTTCGTGAGCTCCTATAATTCACCCCTCCACTTT. It codes for CASNVFVSSYNSPLHF. Full variable domain (remainder filled in from reference TRBV28 and TRBJ1-6): DVKVTQSSRYLVKRTGEKVFLECVQDMDHENMFWYRQDPGLGLRLIYFSYDVKMKEKGDIPEGYSVSREKKERFSLILESASTNQTSMYLCASNVFVSSYNSPLHFGNGTRLTVT.

The J gene is TRBJ2-1, the V gene TRBV10-3; tentative D call: TRBD2 (6 bases). V was shortened by 2 bases and J by 8 bases, with 13 bases between the two germline ends. Germline lookup yields CDR1 ENHRY and CDR2 SYGVKD. The CDR3 covers 14 residues. The CDR3 protein is CAISEVGGDDEQFF. For the CDR3, the DNA is TGTGCCATCAGTGAGGTGGGAGGCGATGATGAGCAGTTCTTC.

The chain combines TRBV5-8 with TRBJ1-2; D is unresolved. Germline CDR1 SGHTS, CDR2 YDEGEE. V was clipped by 0 bases and J by 3 bases, with 9 bases between them. The CDR3 contains 14 residues. Here the CDR3 reads CASSLGWGDYGYTF. CDR3 in DNA: TGTGCCAGCAGCTTGGGATGGGGAGACTATGGCTACACCTTC.

The chain couples TRBV10-2 to TRBJ2-1; the match to TRBD2 covers 7 bases. The junction had 8 bases not matched to a gene; V was cut back by 1 base and J by 8 bases. The CDR3 has 15 residues. Germline assignment: CDR1 WSHSY and CDR2 SAAADI. In DNA form, the CDR3 reads TGCGCCAGCAGTGAGTGGGGGGAGGGGAGGGATGAGCAGTTCTTC. This sequence encodes CASSEWGEGRDEQFF.

The CDR3 DNA sequence: TGTGCCAGCAGCTTGGGGGGAGGATTATACAATGAGCAGTTCTTC. Protein product: CASSLGGGLYNEQFF. The chain employs TRBV5-5 and TRBJ2-1, with a tentative D call TRBD2 (6 bases). Germline CDR1 is SGHKS and CDR2 is YYEKEE (reference sequence). V lost 0 bases and J lost 4, with 11 bases in between. The CDR3 contains 15 residues.

The rearrangement uses TRBV27 and TRBJ1-5; D is unclear. Germline V lookup: CDR1 MNHEY, CDR2 SMNVEV (reference sequence). This CDR3 spans 13 amino acids. V dropped 2 bases and J dropped 7 bases, with 9 bases sitting between them. CDR3 amino acids: CASSLGLWQPQHF. In DNA, the CDR3 is TGTGCCAGCAGTTTAGGGCTATGGCAGCCCCAGCATTTT.

The chain joins TRBV7-6 to TRBJ2-5, with D maybe TRBD2 (5 bases). Germline V gene data show CDR1 as SGHVS and CDR2 as FNYEAQ. The CDR3 has 11 amino acids. V lost 5 bases and J 12 bases, leaving 13 bases between the germline ends. CDR3 sequence reads: CASSLDGNKYF. The CDR3 nucleotides are TGTGCCAGCAGCCTCGACGGGAATAAGTACTTC.

This clone has more than one count but fewer than ten. V and J are TRBV5-1 and TRBJ2-7, with D unclear. This CDR3 contains 12 residues. Trimming took off 2 bases at V and 6 bases at J, with 9 bases between the two ends. Germline V gene data show CDR1 as SGHRS and CDR2 as YFSETQ. The CDR3 is CASSLVGFEQYF. The CDR3 DNA follows: TGCGCCAGCAGCTTAGTGGGTTTCGAGCAGTACTTC. Drawing the rest from reference TRBV5-1 and TRBJ2-7, the complete variable domain is KAGVTQTPRYLIKTRGQQVTLSCSPISGHRSVSWYQQTPGQGLQFLFEYFSETQRNKGNFPGRFSGRQFSNSRSEMNVSTLELGDSALYLCASSLVGFEQYFGPGTRLTVT.

The chain couples TRBV11-2 to TRBJ2-4, with D perhaps assigned TRBD1 or TRBD2 (5 bases each). V shed 5 bases and J shed 0 bases, with 17 bases lying between them. Germline CDR1 is SGHAT and CDR2 is FQNNGV. CDR3 length: 17 amino acids. The CDR3 sequence is CASSPIPGRLAKNIQYF. As DNA, the CDR3 is TGTGCCAGCAGCCCAATTCCGGGGCGTCTAGCCAAAAACATTCAGTACTTC.

The gene calls are TRBV7-2 and TRBJ2-3, with D tentatively TRBD1 or TRBD2 (5 bases each). Germline CDR1 is SGHTA and CDR2 is FQGNSA. With 6 bases removed from V and 8 bases from J, the gap between germline ends came to 12 bases. The CDR3 is 12 amino acids. The CDR3 DNA reads as TGTGCCAGCAGTTTCACCGGGACTACGCAGTATTTT. It translates to CASSFTGTTQYF.

The V gene is TRBV13, the J gene TRBJ2-7; TRBD2 matches at 8 bases. The germline V gene has CDR1 PRHDT and CDR2 FYEKMQ (reference sequence). CDR3 size: 15 residues. Trimming removed 5 bases from V and 4 bases from J; junction bases left unmatched: 10. CDR3 in DNA: TGTGCCAGCAGCCCCAAGAGTAGCGGGATGTACGAGCAGTACTTC. This sequence encodes CASSPKSSGMYEQYF.

This clone was seen a single time. The junction and the germline gene differ at one end; a read error may be behind it. This chain joins TRBV7-9 and TRBJ2-1; the D gene is possibly TRBD2 (6 bases). CDR3 length: 18 amino acids. Germline assignment: CDR1 SEHNR and CDR2 FQNEAQ (reference sequence). The CDR3 DNA reads TGTGCCAGCAGTTCCTCACTAGCTATAACGAGCTCCTACAGTGAGCAGTTCTTC. Encoded protein: CASSSSLAITSSYSEQFF. Full variable domain (outside the CDR3, taken from reference TRBV7-9 and TRBJ2-1): DTGVSQNPRHKITKRGQNVTFRCDPISEHNRLYWYRQTLGQGPEFLTYFQNEAQLEKSRLLSDRFSAERPKGSFSTLEIQRTEQGDSAMYLCASSSSLAITSSYSEQFFGPGTRLTVL.

The CDR3, as DNA: TGTGCCAGCAAACAGGGGACTAGCGGTTACAATGAGCAGTTCTTC. Encoded protein: CASKQGTSGYNEQFF. This chain connects TRBV27 to TRBJ2-1; TRBD2 matches at 11 bases. The germline V gene has CDR1 MNHEY and CDR2 SMNVEV (reference sequence). The CDR3 contains 15 residues. The V and J ends lost 7 bases and 4 bases, in that order; junction bases with no gene match: 6.

The chain's CDR3 is CASSSGPSGEQYF. As DNA, the CDR3 is TGTGCCAGCAGTTCCGGGCCGTCCGGCGAGCAGTACTTC. J is TRBJ2-7 and V is TRBV6-6; D call uncertain. This CDR3 spans 13 amino acids. Germline V gene data show CDR1 as MNHNY and CDR2 as SVGAGI (reference sequence). The ends were cut back, 4 bases at V and 6 bases at J, with 13 bases in the middle.

The CDR3 DNA reads as TGTGCCAGAAACCCACTCCGCTTACCGTCTTACGAGCAGTACTTC. Its translation is CARNPLRLPSYEQYF. The chain links TRBV5-3 to TRBJ2-7; no firm D call. TRBV5-3 is designated an ORF whose function remains uncertain. V gave up 6 bases and J gave up 4 bases, with 20 bases separating them. CDR3 length: 15 amino acids.

The chain uses TRBV7-9 and TRBJ1-2; TRBD1 is a possible D gene (5 bases). V lost 1 base, J lost 5 bases, and 14 bases lay in between. CDR3 length equals 15 residues. Germline lookup yields CDR1 SEHNR and CDR2 FQNEAQ (reference sequence). The CDR3 protein is CASSLGGNGHYGYTF. The CDR3 DNA reads TGTGCCAGCAGCTTAGGGGGGAACGGCCATTATGGCTACACCTTC.

J is TRBJ1-2 and V is TRBV7-9, with no clear D. The V end lost 1 base, the J end lost 4 bases, and 13 bases lay between the germline ends. CDR1 is SEHNR and CDR2 is FQNEAQ in the germline V gene (reference sequence). The CDR3 runs 15 residues. The CDR3 bases are TGTGCCAGCAGCTTAGGAACCCAGGTGTCCTATGGCTACACCTTC. Encoded protein: CASSLGTQVSYGYTF.

The J gene is TRBJ2-1, the V gene TRBV7-9; D remains unclear. CDR1 and CDR2 from the germline V gene are SEHNR and FQNEAQ (reference sequence). V shed 1 base and J shed 7 bases, with 5 bases lying between them. This CDR3 spans 12 amino acids. The CDR3 protein is CASSLGFNEQFF. Written as DNA, the CDR3 is TGTGCCAGCAGCTTAGGCTTTAATGAGCAGTTCTTC.

This chain connects TRBV19 to TRBJ2-1; perhaps TRBD1 as D (5 bases). CDR1 is LNHDA and CDR2 is SQIVND in the germline V gene (reference sequence). This CDR3 is 16 amino acids long. The V gene lost 6 bases and the J gene lost 3 bases, with 18 bases spanning the gap. Here the CDR3 DNA reads TGTGCCAGTAGGGACACGAAAATCGTGGGCTACAATGAGCAGTTCTTC. Its translation is CASRDTKIVGYNEQFF.

The chain is built from TRBV28 and TRBJ2-7, with D perhaps assigned TRBD1 or TRBD2 (5 bases each). This CDR3 has 14 residues. Per the germline V gene, CDR1 is MDHEN and CDR2 is SYDVKM. Trimming cost V 1 base and J 4 bases, with 11 bases left between them. DNA for the CDR3: TGTGCCAGCAGTTTATCTCGGGACGGGTACGAGCAGTACTTC. This translates into CASSLSRDGYEQYF.

The V gene is TRBV4-2, the J gene TRBJ2-3, with D perhaps assigned TRBD1 or TRBD2 (6 bases each). V gave up 4 bases and J gave up 2 bases, with 16 bases separating them. From germline, CDR1 is LGHNA and CDR2 YNFKEQ. This CDR3 is 16 amino acids long. The CDR3 coding sequence is TGTGCCAGCAGCCCCCGGGCTGGGGGGCACACAGATACGCAGTATTTT. It translates to CASSPRAGGHTDTQYF.

The V and J genes are TRBV28 and TRBJ2-1, with D tentatively TRBD1 or TRBD2 (5 bases each). This CDR3 is 15 amino acids long. Germline V gives CDR1 MDHEN, CDR2 SYDVKM. Between the trimmed V and J ends, which lost 5 bases and 4 bases, there was a span of 15 bases. CDR3 sequence (DNA): TGTGCCAGCAGTGACCCGGGGCCGCTGTACAATGAGCAGTTCTTC. Translated, it gives CASSDPGPLYNEQFF. Full variable domain (outside the CDR3, taken from reference TRBV28 and TRBJ2-1): DVKVTQSSRYLVKRTGEKVFLECVQDMDHENMFWYRQDPGLGLRLIYFSYDVKMKEKGDIPEGYSVSREKKERFSLILESASTNQTSMYLCASSDPGPLYNEQFFGPGTRLTVL.

This chain uses TRBV27 with TRBJ1-6; D is uncertain. Trimming pared 5 bases from V and 3 bases from J, leaving 8 bases between. Germline CDR1 is MNHEY and CDR2 is SMNVEV (reference sequence). The CDR3 is made up of 14 amino acids. The DNA for the CDR3 is TGTGCCAGCAGTCTGAAACTCTATAATTCACCCCTCCACTTT. It translates to CASSLKLYNSPLHF.

J is TRBJ2-1 and V is TRBV5-6; 10 nucleotides agree with TRBD2. Unmatched junction bases numbered 1, after V lost 2 bases and J lost 2 bases. This CDR3 contains 15 residues. Germline CDR1 reads SGHDT; CDR2 reads YYEEEE. CDR3 nucleotides: TGTGCCAGCAGCTTTCTAGCGGGAGCCTACAATGAGCAGTTCTTC. It codes for CASSFLAGAYNEQFF. Combining the CDR3 with reference TRBV5-6 and TRBJ2-1 gives the whole variable domain DAGVTQSPTHLIKTRGQQVTLRCSPKSGHDTVSWYQQALGQGPQFIFQYYEEEERQRGNFPDRFSGHQFPNYSSELNVNALLLGDSALYLCASSFLAGAYNEQFFGPGTRLTVL.

This chain connects TRBV6-5 to TRBJ2-5; D may be TRBD2 (5 bases). The CDR3 length is 14 residues. V was shortened by 2 bases and J by 5 bases, with 12 bases between the two germline ends. Germline loops: CDR1 MNHEY, CDR2 SVGAGI. Here the CDR3 DNA reads TGTGCCAGCAGTTACGCCGGGGTCGTCGAGACCCAGTACTTC. Its protein is CASSYAGVVETQYF.

The chain carries TRBV18 and TRBJ1-3; 7 bases align to TRBD1. The CDR3 length is 14 residues. CDR1 and CDR2 (germline): KGHSH, LQKENI. The junction had 0 bases not matched to a gene; V was cut back by 3 bases and J by 1 base. The CDR3 protein is CASSPTGSGNTIYF. CDR3 sequence (DNA): TGTGCCAGCTCACCGACAGGGTCTGGAAACACCATATATTTT.